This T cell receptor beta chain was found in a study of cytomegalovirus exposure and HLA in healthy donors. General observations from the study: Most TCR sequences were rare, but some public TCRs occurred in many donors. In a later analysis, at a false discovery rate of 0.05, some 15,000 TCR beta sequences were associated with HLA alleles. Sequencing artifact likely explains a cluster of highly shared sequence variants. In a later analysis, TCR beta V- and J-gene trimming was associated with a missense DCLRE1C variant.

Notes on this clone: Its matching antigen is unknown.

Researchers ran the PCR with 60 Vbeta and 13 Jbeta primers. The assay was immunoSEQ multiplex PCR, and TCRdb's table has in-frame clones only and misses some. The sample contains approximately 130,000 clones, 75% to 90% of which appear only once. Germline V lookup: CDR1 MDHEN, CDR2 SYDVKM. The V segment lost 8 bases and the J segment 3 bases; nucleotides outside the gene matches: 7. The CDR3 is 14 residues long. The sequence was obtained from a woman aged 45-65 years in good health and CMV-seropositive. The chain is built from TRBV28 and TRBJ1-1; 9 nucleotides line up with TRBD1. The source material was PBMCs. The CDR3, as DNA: TGTGCCAGCGGAACAGGGGGCTGGGACACTGAAGCTTTCTTT. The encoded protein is CASGTGGWDTEAFF.